The 7 T cell receptor beta chains below were found in one sample sequenced in a study of blood T cell repertoires in COVID-19. Clones were read by immunoSEQ multiplex PCR, and TCRdb kept only the in-frame ones, dropping some. This repertoire shows under 350,000 clones, around 86% found once; its top ten account for about 2.7%. The material sequenced was PBMCs or T cells enriched from blood (not recorded which). The receptors shown here come from a young woman who had recovered from COVID-19.

This clone was seen a handful of times. The V gene is TRBV7-8, the J gene TRBJ1-2; 7 nucleotides align to TRBD1. V gave up 5 bases and J gave up 3 bases; unmatched junction bases: 6. The CDR3 runs 14 residues. In germline, CDR1 is SGHVS, CDR2 FQNEAQ. CDR3: CASSMTGRDYGYTF. Here the CDR3 DNA reads TGTGCCAGCAGCATGACAGGGAGAGACTATGGCTACACCTTC.

This clone was detected ten times or more. The chain links TRBV4-3 to TRBJ2-1; no definite D call. The CDR3 extends over 13 amino acids. With 1 base removed from V and 5 bases from J, the gap between germline ends came to 6 bases. The germline V gene has CDR1 LGHNA and CDR2 YSLEER. CDR3 DNA: TGCGCCAGCAGCCAAGGGCCGCACAATGAGCAGTTCTTC. This translates into CASSQGPHNEQFF.

The chain is built from TRBV7-2 and TRBJ2-2, with D possibly TRBD2 on 5 matching bases. The CDR3 length is 11 residues. Germline V gene data show CDR1 as SGHTA and CDR2 as FQGNSA. V was clipped by 1 base and J by 15 bases, with 9 bases between them. As DNA, the CDR3 is TGTGCCAGCAGCTTAGGGGGAGTGGTGTTTTTT. This codes for CASSLGGVVFF.

The genes are TRBV18 and TRBJ2-3, with TRBD1 identical over 8 bases. Per the germline V gene, CDR1 is KGHSH and CDR2 is LQKENI. This CDR3 has 16 residues. Losses at the gene ends were 4 bases for V and 1 base for J; bases not matched to a gene: 7. CDR3 DNA: TGTGCCAGCTCACTACAACCGACAGGGGGCACAGATACGCAGTATTTT. Its translation is CASSLQPTGGTDTQYF.

The chain recombines TRBV19 with TRBJ2-1; D gene uncertain. Per germline, CDR1 LNHDA and CDR2 SQIVND (reference sequence). The CDR3 length is 13 residues. V lost 5 bases and J 5 bases, leaving 10 bases between the germline ends. The CDR3: CASSSGRDNEQFF. The CDR3 nucleotides are TGTGCCAGTAGTTCGGGTAGAGACAATGAGCAGTTCTTC.

The chain is built from TRBV5-1 and TRBJ2-3; tentatively, D is TRBD2 (5 bases). CDR1 is SGHRS, CDR2 YFSETQ, per germline. CDR3 length: 16 residues. With 0 bases removed from V and 1 base from J, the gap between germline ends came to 12 bases. The CDR3 reads CASSLAPGSGTDTQYF. CDR3 nucleotides: TGCGCCAGCAGCTTGGCCCCGGGTAGCGGCACAGATACGCAGTATTTT.

This clone was seen just once. The chain combines TRBV30 with TRBJ1-5; 9 bases agree with TRBD1. V trimming: 1 base; J trimming: 5 bases; junction bases outside the gene matches: 6. The length of the CDR3 is 15 residues. CDR1 GTSNPN and CDR2 SVGIG come from the germline V gene (reference sequence). CDR3 DNA: TGTGCCTGGAGTGCAACGAGGACAGGGGATCAGCCCCAGCATTTT. Translation gives CAWSATRTGDQPQHF.